This T cell receptor (beta chain) was captured by sequencing in a study of T cell changes during pregnancy in multiple sclerosis. Produced via immunoSEQ multiplex PCR; TCRdb's table is partial and in-frame only. The sample has about 73,000 clones, 75% to 90% seen once. Trimming removed 2 bases from V and 2 bases from J; junction bases left unmatched: 10. This CDR3 is 17 amino acids long. The germline V gene has CDR1 MNHEY and CDR2 SMNVEV (reference sequence). The TCR sequence derives from a female donor in good health, enrolled as a control in a pregnancy study. Here the sequenced sample was peripheral blood, taken after pregnancy. The V gene is TRBV27, the J gene TRBJ1-2; 8 bases align to TRBD1. Here the CDR3 reads CASSLVGQGYSNYGYTF. CDR3 nucleotides: TGTGCCAGCAGTTTAGTCGGACAGGGATATTCAAACTATGGCTACACCTTC.